This T cell receptor (beta chain) was obtained from a study of Ad26.COV2.S vaccination and SARS-CoV-2 variants. Study summary: A participant enrolled in the COV1001 Ad26.COV2.S trial arm provided the sample.

As concerns this clone: Its antigen is currently unknown.

Generated by immunoSEQ multiplex PCR, the TCRdb table keeps only in-frame clones and is missing some. The sample includes around 340,000 clones, about 88% of them seen just once. This CDR3 comprises 18 residues. The V segment lost 0 bases and the J segment 2 bases; nucleotides outside the gene matches: 11. CDR1 and CDR2 (germline): SGHVS, FNYEAQ. Notes on the study in general: Substantial post-vaccination breadth of spike-specific CD8+ and CD4+ T cell responses was reported.

This sample's treatment: around 19 received Ad26.COV2.S at low or high dose, single or two shots; a few received placebo; per-sample allocation not given. Samples came from day 63 after the first vaccine or placebo injection. Sequencing was performed on peripheral blood, taken in a trial of Ad26.COV2.S vaccine versus placebo. This chain connects TRBV7-6 to TRBJ2-7; 9 bases align to TRBD1. The origin of this receptor is a person between 18 and 59 years old who received the Ad26.COV2.S COVID-19 vaccine or a placebo. The CDR3 bases are TGTGCCAGCAGCTTAGCGTTTCTTTCGGGACAGGGCGCCTACGAGCAGTACTTC. It specifies CASSLAFLSGQGAYEQYF.